Measured by frequency, the clone carrying this T cell receptor beta chain is medium-sized. Its antigen is unknown. UMI labels and 5' RACE were used to prepare the TRB cDNA libraries. From its re-call of the 5' RACE reads, TCRdb lists each CDR3 protein once, without DNA. The sample table sets out more than 45,000 distinct CDR3 sequences. This CDR3 is 19 amino acids long. The germline gives CDR1 SGHDT, CDR2 YYEEEE. This sample stems from a study of CXCR3-negative and CXCR3-positive naive CD8 T cells. Study overall: TRB reads totalled about 130 million, about 1.5 +/- 0.3 million per library.

Study-wide results and limits: Comparably high diversity marked both naive subsets, whereas memory CD8+ cells had much lower diversity. Both naive subsets, CXCR3-negative and CXCR3-positive, displayed similar TRBV-TRBJ usage, unlike memory cells.

The sequenced sample was memory CD8+ T cells from blood. This sequence originates from a human donor in good health. Some clones in this sample may be carry-over from other donors' samples. V usage is TRBV5-6 and J usage is TRBJ2-6; without DNA, the TCRdb call of TRBD2 cannot be checked. This CDR3 is CASSLGTSGGANGANVLTF. The full variable domain, in which reference TRBV5-6 and TRBJ2-6 provide the parts outside the CDR3, is DAGVTQSPTHLIKTRGQQVTLRCSPKSGHDTVSWYQQALGQGPQFIFQYYEEEERQRGNFPDRFSGHQFPNYSSELNVNALLLGDSALYLCASSLGTSGGANGANVLTFGAGSRLTVL.